The next 32 T cell receptor beta chains were all read from a single sample in a study of T cells in Graves' hyperthyroidism and ophthalmopathy. RNA transcripts served as the template for amplifying TCR beta CDR3 regions. HTBI primers were employed in a first-round RT-PCR of the TCR CDR3. In TCRdb, the multiplex PCR reads were re-called with MiXCR into one record per CDR3 protein. The top ten hold roughly 8.2% of the sample, which has hundreds of thousands of distinct CDR3 sequences, around 45% seen once. The sample was peripheral blood or thyroid tissue (not recorded which). The receptors here all came from a woman between 18 and 29 years old with Graves' hyperthyroidism.

The chain combines TRBV7-2 with TRBJ1-2; D is unresolved. Germline CDR1 reads SGHTA; CDR2 reads FQGNSA. The V end lost 4 bases, the J end lost 4 bases, and 13 bases lay between the germline ends. This CDR3 is 14 amino acids long. The CDR3 here is CASSSGHMGYGYTF. The CDR3 region has the DNA TGTGCCAGCAGCTCCGGCCACATGGGCTATGGCTACACCTTC.

This clonotype was counted only a few times. The chain is built from TRBV25-1 and TRBJ2-3; 8 bases are shared with TRBD2. V lost 3 bases, J lost 0 bases, and 5 bases stayed unmatched. The germline CDR1 and CDR2 sequences are MGHDK and SYGVNS. The CDR3 runs to 16 residues. CDR3 coding DNA: TGTGCCAGCAGTGATTGGAGCGGGAGTAGCACAGATACGCAGTATTTT. Amino acids: CASSDWSGSSTDTQYF.

This chain links TRBV20-1 with TRBJ2-7; a possible D gene is TRBD1 (5 bases). V was trimmed by 6 bases and J by 3 bases, leaving 15 bases between them. The CDR3 is 13 residues long. Germline V CDR1 and CDR2: DFQATT, SNEGSKA (reference sequence). CDR3 in amino acids: CSAQQVTYYEQYF. In nucleotides, the CDR3 is TGCAGTGCCCAACAGGTAACCTACTACGAGCAGTACTTC.

At least ten counts were recorded for this clonotype. This chain connects TRBV25-1 to TRBJ2-2, with no clear D. The CDR3 is 13 residues long. V lost 7 bases and J lost 7, with 13 bases in between. Germline V gene lookup returns CDR1 MGHDK and CDR2 SYGVNS. The CDR3 DNA is TGTGCCAGCACTCCCCTCAAGGGCGGGGAGCTGTTTTTT. This sequence encodes CASTPLKGGELFF.

In this sample, this clonotype turned up many times. The genes are TRBV5-1 and TRBJ1-2, with D maybe TRBD1 (6 bases). The CDR3 runs 11 residues. V gave up 4 bases and J gave up 12 bases, with 13 bases separating them. CDR1 and CDR2 (germline): SGHRS, YFSETQ. The CDR3 sequence is CASSIQGQNTF. CDR3 sequence (DNA): TGCGCCAGCAGCATCCAAGGACAGAACACCTTC.

On this clonotype: A much larger clone lies a single base off, so this may be a read error. The rearrangement links TRBV2 to TRBJ1-4, with D uncertain. Trimming removed 6 bases at V and 6 bases at J, with 5 bases between. Germline V gene lookup returns CDR1 SNHLY and CDR2 FYNNEI. This CDR3 has 11 residues. The CDR3 DNA sequence: TGTGCCAGCAGCCCCTATGAAAAACTGTTTTTT. Protein product: CASSPYEKLFF.

The chain is built from TRBV7-9 and TRBJ1-2, with a possible D match to TRBD1 (6 bases). Germline assignment: CDR1 SEHNR and CDR2 FQNEAQ (reference sequence). V was trimmed by 5 bases and J by 7 bases, leaving 20 bases between them. CDR3 size: 15 residues. In DNA, the CDR3 is TGTGCCAGCAGCCCAAGATACCAGGGGAGGGGTGGCTACACCTTC. As protein: CASSPRYQGRGGYTF.

This clonotype was found many times. This chain uses TRBV7-9 with TRBJ2-7, with no clear D. V dropped 1 base and J dropped 6 bases, with 7 bases sitting between them. CDR3 length equals 12 residues. Germline V gene lookup returns CDR1 SEHNR and CDR2 FQNEAQ (reference sequence). This CDR3 is CASSLVAAEQYF. The CDR3 coding sequence is TGTGCCAGCAGCTTAGTGGCAGCCGAGCAGTACTTC.

To note about this clonotype: Since the CDR3 does not end with the conserved phenylalanine or tryptophan, this likely comes from a read error. The J gene is TRBJ1-2, the V gene TRBV29-1; D unresolved. CDR1 and CDR2 from the germline V gene are SQVTM and ANQGSEA. The CDR3 extends over 12 amino acids. The germline V and J ends were trimmed by 4 bases and 2 bases, with 8 bases remaining between them. This CDR3 is CSVVRTNYGYTL. The DNA for the CDR3 is TGCAGCGTTGTTAGGACCAACTATGGCTACACCCTC.

This clonotype came up a few times. The chain is built from TRBV20-1 and TRBJ1-3; D is unresolved. Germline V CDR1 and CDR2: DFQATT, SNEGSKA (reference sequence). V shed 3 bases and J shed 5 bases, with 5 bases lying between them. This CDR3 region has 11 residues. In nucleotides, the CDR3 is TGCAGTGCTAGTTCCAGAAACACCATATATTTT. Translation: CSASSRNTIYF.

As to this clonotype: At one end, the junction sequence differs from germline, possibly due to a read error. This chain connects TRBV10-3 to TRBJ2-5, with 8 bases aligning to TRBD2. In germline, CDR1 is ENHRY, CDR2 SYGVKD. The CDR3 runs 14 residues. CDR3 DNA: TGTGCCAGCAGTTACGGGAGGGCCGAGGAGACCCAGTACTTC. Amino acid sequence: CASSYGRAEETQYF.

V is TRBV25-1 and J is TRBJ1-4, with TRBD1 matching over 10 bases. Germline assignment: CDR1 MGHDK and CDR2 SYGVNS. The CDR3 loop spans 14 amino acids. V lost 8 bases to trimming and J lost 6 bases; unmatched junction nucleotides: 6. The CDR3 loop is CASGRTGGYEKLFF. CDR3 nucleotides: TGTGCCAGCGGAAGGACAGGGGGATATGAAAAACTGTTTTTT.

This chain joins TRBV25-1 and TRBJ1-2, with D hard to call. Germline V gene lookup returns CDR1 MGHDK and CDR2 SYGVNS. Trimming stripped 6 bases from V and 0 bases from J, with 8 bases between. The CDR3 has 13 residues. The CDR3 sequence is CASSQAANYGYTF. CDR3 bases: TGTGCCAGCAGCCAAGCAGCTAACTATGGCTACACCTTC.

CDR3 bases: TGTGCCAGCAGCCAATATGCCTCCTACGAGCAGTACTTC. This translates into CASSQYASYEQYF. The rearrangement uses TRBV7-2 and TRBJ2-7; no firm D call. This CDR3 has 13 amino acids. Germline loops: CDR1 SGHTA, CDR2 FQGNSA. Trimming cost V 5 bases and J 0 bases, with 8 bases left between them.

V gene TRBV2 combines with J gene TRBJ1-2; no definite D call. V shed 4 bases and J shed 5 bases, with 11 bases lying between them. Germline V CDR1 and CDR2: SNHLY, FYNNEI. The CDR3 consists of 13 residues. CDR3 in DNA: TGTGCCAGCAGTGCCCCGGCCGGGTATGGCTACACCTTC. Translation: CASSAPAGYGYTF.

The rearrangement links TRBV7-9 to TRBJ2-5, with 12 bases fitting TRBD2. The trim removed 5 bases at V and 0 bases at J, leaving 10 bases unmatched. This CDR3 has 18 amino acids. Germline V lookup: CDR1 SEHNR, CDR2 FQNEAQ (reference sequence). This CDR3 is CASSRGLAGSSNQETQYF. The CDR3 DNA reads TGTGCCAGCAGCCGGGGACTAGCGGGCTCCTCTAACCAAGAGACCCAGTACTTC.

This clonotype was recorded a few times. The chain joins TRBV9 to TRBJ1-1; a weak D match, TRBD1 (5 bases). CDR1 is SGDLS and CDR2 is YYNGEE in the germline V gene. V was clipped by 3 bases and J by 5 bases, with 11 bases between them. This CDR3 is built from 13 residues. CDR3: CASSARESTEAFF. The CDR3 nucleotides are TGTGCCAGCAGCGCCAGGGAGAGTACTGAAGCTTTCTTT.

The gene calls are TRBV20-1 and TRBJ1-2, with 9 bases matching TRBD1. With V trimmed by 6 bases and J by 8 bases, 10 bases remained unmatched. The germline CDR1 and CDR2 sequences are DFQATT and SNEGSKA (reference sequence). This CDR3 has 13 amino acids. CDR3 nucleotides: TGCAGTGCCAACCGGGACAGGGTCGACGGCTACACCTTC. Its protein is CSANRDRVDGYTF.

There are many counts of this clonotype. The rearrangement uses TRBV6-5 and TRBJ2-5, with TRBD1 as a possible D gene (6 bases). Germline V gene data show CDR1 as MNHEY and CDR2 as SVGAGI. This CDR3 has 13 residues. The V end lost 6 bases, the J end lost 2 bases, and 10 bases lay between the germline ends. The CDR3 coding sequence is TGTGCCAGCAGCCAGGGGCAACAAGAGACCCAGTACTTC. It specifies CASSQGQQETQYF.

The sample holds many counts of this clonotype. The chain uses TRBV29-1 and TRBJ1-2; 7 bases match TRBD1. The CDR3 loop spans 15 amino acids. Germline V gives CDR1 SQVTM, CDR2 ANQGSEA. The V gene end was trimmed by 0 bases and the J gene end by 4 bases; junction bases not matched to a gene: 8. The CDR3 DNA sequence: TGCAGCGTTGAAGATAGGGGGCGCGTAAGCTATGGCTACACCTTC. Protein sequence: CSVEDRGRVSYGYTF.

The chain links TRBV19 to TRBJ1-1, with 10 bases lining up with TRBD1. Germline assignment: CDR1 LNHDA and CDR2 SQIVND (reference sequence). CDR3 length: 15 residues. Trimming cost V 4 bases and J 0 bases; bases outside gene matches: 2. CDR3 amino acids: CASSKGQGVNTEAFF. CDR3 DNA: TGTGCCAGTAGTAAAGGACAGGGGGTGAACACTGAAGCTTTCTTT.

The chain recombines TRBV2 with TRBJ1-2; D possibly corresponds to TRBD1 (6 bases). Germline V gene data show CDR1 as SNHLY and CDR2 as FYNNEI. V was trimmed by 6 bases and J by 2 bases, leaving 13 bases between them. The CDR3 has 14 residues. The CDR3 spells CASSAPGANYGYTF. The CDR3 DNA is TGTGCCAGCAGCGCGCCAGGGGCCAACTATGGCTACACCTTC.

The chain links TRBV7-9 to TRBJ1-1; 8 bases match TRBD1. V lost 5 bases to trimming and J lost 4 bases; unmatched junction nucleotides: 9. The CDR3 is made up of 15 amino acids. Germline lookup yields CDR1 SEHNR and CDR2 FQNEAQ (reference sequence). CDR3: CASSGRQGLGTEAFF. DNA for the CDR3: TGTGCCAGCAGCGGTCGACAGGGGTTGGGCACTGAAGCTTTCTTT.

This clonotype was seen ten or more times. The J gene is TRBJ1-2, the V gene TRBV24-1; no reliable D call. The CDR3 has 12 amino acids. Trimming removed 3 bases at V and 8 bases at J, with 9 bases between. The germline CDR1 and CDR2 sequences are KGHDR and SFDVKD. As DNA, the CDR3 is TGTGCCACCAGTGATCCGGTGGAGGGCTACACCTTC. Its protein is CATSDPVEGYTF.

V gene TRBV25-1 combines with J gene TRBJ2-5, with D perhaps matching TRBD1 (6 bases). The CDR3 loop spans 15 amino acids. The V gene lost 6 bases and the J gene lost 5 bases, with 19 bases spanning the gap. Germline CDR1 MGHDK, CDR2 SYGVNS. The DNA for the CDR3 is TGTGCCAGCAGCCCCAGAGGGGGACCGGGGGAGACCCAGTACTTC. Protein product: CASSPRGGPGETQYF.

This clonotype was detected ten times or more. This rearrangement joins TRBV10-3 to TRBJ2-7; tentative D call: TRBD2 (7 bases). In germline, CDR1 is ENHRY, CDR2 SYGVKD. The CDR3 loop spans 15 amino acids. V was trimmed by 1 base and J by 8 bases, leaving 18 bases between them. CDR3 sequence: CAISELVGGPSQQYF. DNA for the CDR3: TGTGCCATCAGTGAGTTAGTGGGGGGGCCGTCGCAGCAGTACTTC.

In this sample, this clonotype turned up many times. The chain employs TRBV10-3 and TRBJ2-7; D tentatively fits TRBD1 or TRBD2 (5 bases each). This CDR3 region has 15 residues. Germline V CDR1 and CDR2: ENHRY, SYGVKD. V was pared by 4 bases and J by 5 bases, with 18 bases between. In nucleotides, the CDR3 is TGTGCCATCAGTGTAACCGGGACCCTCGCTGACGAGCAGTACTTC. Translation: CAISVTGTLADEQYF.

This sequence joins TRBV19 and TRBJ1-2; a possible D gene is TRBD1 (6 bases). The V gene lost 3 bases and the J gene lost 4 bases, with 15 bases spanning the gap. Germline values: CDR1 LNHDA, CDR2 SQIVND (reference sequence). The CDR3 extends over 15 amino acids. The DNA of the CDR3 is TGTGCCAGTAGTATCGCAGGGGCCTGGGGCTATGGCTACACCTTC. The encoded protein is CASSIAGAWGYGYTF.

Many counts were recorded for this clonotype. CDR3 bases: TGCAGCGTTGCGGGAGGACAGGGACCAGGGGCCAACGTCCTGACTTTC. Amino acids: CSVAGGQGPGANVLTF. V and J are TRBV29-1 and TRBJ2-6, with D maybe TRBD1 (8 bases). The germline V gene encodes CDR1 SQVTM and CDR2 ANQGSEA. This CDR3 is 16 amino acids long. The V end was cut by 4 bases, the J end by 4 bases, with 17 bases between.

The rearrangement joins TRBV2 to TRBJ2-5; D uncertain. V dropped 5 bases and J dropped 5 bases, with 12 bases sitting between them. The CDR3 length is 13 residues. Germline V lookup: CDR1 SNHLY, CDR2 FYNNEI. Written as DNA, the CDR3 is TGTGCCAGCAGTTACACGAGTGAGGAGACCCAGTACTTC. Translated: CASSYTSEETQYF.

This clonotype has a handful of counts. The genes are TRBV5-1 and TRBJ1-1; weak D call: TRBD1 (5 bases). The CDR3 loop spans 14 amino acids. Germline lookup yields CDR1 SGHRS and CDR2 YFSETQ. Trimming stripped 5 bases from V and 1 base from J, with 12 bases between. CDR3 in DNA: TGCGCCAGCAGAACCGGGACCCAGAACACTGAAGCTTTCTTT. This codes for CASRTGTQNTEAFF. Full variable domain (rest looked up from reference TRBV5-1 and TRBJ1-1): KAGVTQTPRYLIKTRGQQVTLSCSPISGHRSVSWYQQTPGQGLQFLFEYFSETQRNKGNFPGRFSGRQFSNSRSEMNVSTLELGDSALYLCASRTGTQNTEAFFGQGTRLTVV.

On this clonotype: The junction does not match germline at one end; this may be a read error. V usage is TRBV6-2 or TRBV6-3 and J usage is TRBJ1-2; a weak D match, TRBD1 (6 bases). The CDR3 totals 15 residues. Germline lookup yields CDR1 MNHEY and CDR2 SVGEGT. The CDR3: CANSYSDRRHYGYTF. Written as DNA, the CDR3 is TGTGCCAACAGTTACTCTGACAGGCGCCACTATGGCTACACCTTC.